Below, 3 T cell receptor beta chains from the same sample are listed, as sequenced in a study of circulating CD8 cells and anti-PD-1 response in melanoma. The QIAseq Immune Repertoire TCR panel built the libraries from roughly 16 ng of total RNA. MiXCR was run by TCRdb on the reads, yielding one entry per CDR3 protein. The sample consists of almost 800 distinct CDR3 sequences, 8% of them appearing once. Live CD3+CD8+TCRalphabeta+ cells were sorted into four subsets by PD-1 and/or TIGIT. Sequenced here: CD8+ T cells from PBMCs, sampled at baseline or after one month of anti-PD-1 therapy (not recorded which). The receptors come from a human donor with melanoma.

This clonotype ranks as medium-sized. The V and J genes are TRBV7-9 and TRBJ2-7; unclear D gene. CDR1 is SEHNR and CDR2 is FQNEAQ in the germline V gene (reference sequence). V was shortened by 4 bases and J by 7 bases, with 14 bases between the two germline ends. The CDR3 is made up of 13 amino acids. CDR3 residues: CASSSQSFQEQYF. In DNA, the CDR3 is TGTGCCAGCAGCTCCCAGTCATTTCAAGAGCAGTACTTC.

Relative to its sample, this clonotype is large. The chain carries TRBV7-2 and TRBJ2-7; D is perhaps TRBD2 (6 bases). Trimming pared 2 bases from V and 0 bases from J, leaving 17 bases between. This CDR3 spans 17 amino acids. The V gene's germline CDR1 is SGHTA and CDR2 FQGNSA. CDR3 sequence: CASSLRVGGAFSYEQYF. The CDR3, as DNA: TGTGCCAGCAGCTTAAGAGTAGGCGGGGCGTTCTCCTACGAGCAGTACTTC.

By sample fraction, this clonotype is medium-sized. The gene calls are TRBV9 and TRBJ1-1, with D maybe TRBD1 (6 bases). Germline values: CDR1 SGDLS, CDR2 YYNGEE. The CDR3 contains 13 residues. V dropped 1 base and J dropped 8 bases, with 12 bases sitting between them. The CDR3 sequence is CASSVTLGGEAFF. The CDR3 DNA is TGTGCCAGCAGCGTAACCTTAGGGGGGGAAGCTTTCTTT.